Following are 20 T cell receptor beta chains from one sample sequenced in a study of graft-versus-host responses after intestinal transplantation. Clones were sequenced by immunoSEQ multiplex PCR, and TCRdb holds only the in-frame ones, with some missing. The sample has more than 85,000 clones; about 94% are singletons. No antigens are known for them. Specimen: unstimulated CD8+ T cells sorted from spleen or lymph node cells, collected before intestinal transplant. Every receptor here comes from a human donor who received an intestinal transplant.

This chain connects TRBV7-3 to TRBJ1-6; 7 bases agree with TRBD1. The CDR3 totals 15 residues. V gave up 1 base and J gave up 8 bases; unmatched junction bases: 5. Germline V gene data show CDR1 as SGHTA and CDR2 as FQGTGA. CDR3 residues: CASSLIAQGYSPLHF. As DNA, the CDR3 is TGTGCCAGCAGCTTAATCGCACAGGGGTATTCACCCCTCCACTTT.

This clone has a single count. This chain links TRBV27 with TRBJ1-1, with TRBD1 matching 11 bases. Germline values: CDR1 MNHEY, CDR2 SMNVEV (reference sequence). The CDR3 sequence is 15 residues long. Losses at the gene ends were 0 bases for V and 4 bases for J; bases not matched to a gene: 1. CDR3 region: CASSLSGTGGTEAFF. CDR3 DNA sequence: TGTGCCAGCAGTTTATCCGGGACAGGGGGCACTGAAGCTTTCTTT.

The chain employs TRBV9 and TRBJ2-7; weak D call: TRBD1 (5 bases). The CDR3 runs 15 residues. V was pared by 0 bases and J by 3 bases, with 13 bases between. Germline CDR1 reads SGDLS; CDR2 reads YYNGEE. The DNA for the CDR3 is TGTGCCAGCAGCGTAGGCGGCGGCCAGGGCTACGAGCAGTACTTC. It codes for CASSVGGGQGYEQYF.

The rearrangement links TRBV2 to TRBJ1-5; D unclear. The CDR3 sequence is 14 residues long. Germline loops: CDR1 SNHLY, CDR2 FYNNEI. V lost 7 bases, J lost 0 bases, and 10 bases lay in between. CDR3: CASKDRFSNQPQHF. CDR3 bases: TGTGCCAGCAAGGACCGGTTTAGCAATCAGCCCCAGCATTTT.

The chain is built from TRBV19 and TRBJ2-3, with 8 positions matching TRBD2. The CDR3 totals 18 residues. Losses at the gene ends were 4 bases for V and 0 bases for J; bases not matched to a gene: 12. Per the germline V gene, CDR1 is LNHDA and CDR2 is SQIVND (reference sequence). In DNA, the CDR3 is TGTGCCAGTAGTACACGAACCGGGACTAGGACTAGCACAGATACGCAGTATTTT. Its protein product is CASSTRTGTRTSTDTQYF.

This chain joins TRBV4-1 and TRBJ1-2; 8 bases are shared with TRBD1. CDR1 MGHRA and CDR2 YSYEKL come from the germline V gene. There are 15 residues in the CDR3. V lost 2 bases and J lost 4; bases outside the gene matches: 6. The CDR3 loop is CASSQPGQAPYGYTF. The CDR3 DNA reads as TGCGCCAGCAGCCAACCGGGACAGGCGCCCTATGGCTACACCTTC.

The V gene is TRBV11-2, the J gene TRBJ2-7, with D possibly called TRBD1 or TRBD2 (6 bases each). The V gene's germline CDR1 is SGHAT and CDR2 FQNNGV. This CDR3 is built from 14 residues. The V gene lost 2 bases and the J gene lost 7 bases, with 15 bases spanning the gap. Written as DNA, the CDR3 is TGTGCCAGCAGCTTACCACAGGGAGGTTGGGAGCAGTACTTC. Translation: CASSLPQGGWEQYF.

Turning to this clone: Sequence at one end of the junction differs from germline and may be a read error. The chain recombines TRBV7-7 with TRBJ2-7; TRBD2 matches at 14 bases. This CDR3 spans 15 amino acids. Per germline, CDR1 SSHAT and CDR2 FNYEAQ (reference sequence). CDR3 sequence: CASSLGTSGSHEQYF. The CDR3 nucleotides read TGTGCTAGCAGCTTGGGGACTAGCGGGAGCCACGAGCAGTACTTC.

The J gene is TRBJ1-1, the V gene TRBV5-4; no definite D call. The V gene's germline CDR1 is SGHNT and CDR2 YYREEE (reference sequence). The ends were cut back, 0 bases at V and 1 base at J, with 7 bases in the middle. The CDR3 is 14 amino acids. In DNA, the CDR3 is TGTGCCAGCAGCTTGGTCGACAAGAACACTGAAGCTTTCTTT. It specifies CASSLVDKNTEAFF.

CDR3 sequence (DNA): TGTGCCAGCCCGGGACAGGGAGCAGATACGCAGTATTTT. It is translated as CASPGQGADTQYF. This chain connects TRBV2 to TRBJ2-3; 9 nucleotides align to TRBD1. Trimming took 8 bases from V and 4 from J; bases not matched to a gene: 4. Per the germline V gene, CDR1 is SNHLY and CDR2 is FYNNEI. The CDR3 consists of 13 residues.

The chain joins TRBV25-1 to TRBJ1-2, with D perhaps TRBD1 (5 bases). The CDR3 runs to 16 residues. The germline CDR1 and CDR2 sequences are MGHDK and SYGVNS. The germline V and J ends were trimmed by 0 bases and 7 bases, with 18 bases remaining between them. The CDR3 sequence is CASSEYGIGDPFGYTF. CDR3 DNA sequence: TGTGCCAGCAGTGAATATGGGATTGGGGACCCTTTTGGCTACACCTTC.

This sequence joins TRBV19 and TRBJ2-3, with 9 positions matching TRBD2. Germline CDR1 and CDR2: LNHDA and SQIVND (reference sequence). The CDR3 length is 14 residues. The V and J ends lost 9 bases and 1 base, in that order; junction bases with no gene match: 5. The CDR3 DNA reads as TGTGCCAGCACGTTAGCGGGAGGCACAGATACGCAGTATTTT. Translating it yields CASTLAGGTDTQYF.

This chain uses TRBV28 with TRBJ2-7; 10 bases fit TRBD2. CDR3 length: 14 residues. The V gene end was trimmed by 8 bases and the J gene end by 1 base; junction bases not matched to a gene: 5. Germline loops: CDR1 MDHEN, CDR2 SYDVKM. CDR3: CASGWTSGSYEQYF. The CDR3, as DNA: TGTGCCAGCGGGTGGACTAGCGGTTCCTACGAGCAGTACTTC.

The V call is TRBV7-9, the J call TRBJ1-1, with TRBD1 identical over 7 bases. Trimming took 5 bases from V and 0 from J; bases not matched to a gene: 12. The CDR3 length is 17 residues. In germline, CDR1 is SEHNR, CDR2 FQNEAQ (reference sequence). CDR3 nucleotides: TGTGCCAGCAGCCTAAGCCCGGGACAGAGTATGAACACTGAAGCTTTCTTT. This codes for CASSLSPGQSMNTEAFF.

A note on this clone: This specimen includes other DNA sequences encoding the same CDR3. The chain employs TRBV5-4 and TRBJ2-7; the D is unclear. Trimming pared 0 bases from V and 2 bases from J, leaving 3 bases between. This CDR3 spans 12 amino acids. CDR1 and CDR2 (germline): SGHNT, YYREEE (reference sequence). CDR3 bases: TGTGCCAGCAGCTTGGGTACCTACGAGCAGTACTTC. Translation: CASSLGTYEQYF.

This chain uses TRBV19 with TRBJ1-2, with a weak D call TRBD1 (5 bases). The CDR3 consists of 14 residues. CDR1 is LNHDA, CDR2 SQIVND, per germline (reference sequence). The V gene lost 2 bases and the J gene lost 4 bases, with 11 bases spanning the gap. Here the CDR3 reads CASSITGDGYGYTF. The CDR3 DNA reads TGTGCCAGTAGTATAACGGGGGACGGCTATGGCTACACCTTC. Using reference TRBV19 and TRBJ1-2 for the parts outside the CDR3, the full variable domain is DGGITQSPKYLFRKEGQNVTLSCEQNLNHDAMYWYRQDPGQGLRLIYYSQIVNDFQKGDIAEGYSVSREKKESFPLTVTSAQKNPTAFYLCASSITGDGYGYTFGSGTRLTVV.

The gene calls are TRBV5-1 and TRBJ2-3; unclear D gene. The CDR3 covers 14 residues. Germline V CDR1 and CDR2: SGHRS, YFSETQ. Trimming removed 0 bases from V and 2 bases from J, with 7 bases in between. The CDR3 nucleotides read TGCGCCAGCAGCTTGGCCCGTACCACAGATACGCAGTATTTT. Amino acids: CASSLARTTDTQYF.

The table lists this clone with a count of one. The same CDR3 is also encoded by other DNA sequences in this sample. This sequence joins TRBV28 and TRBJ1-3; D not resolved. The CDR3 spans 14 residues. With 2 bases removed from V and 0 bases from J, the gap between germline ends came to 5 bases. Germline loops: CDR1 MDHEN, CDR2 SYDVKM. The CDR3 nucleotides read TGTGCCAGCAGTTTAAGAGGCTCTGGAAACACCATATATTTT. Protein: CASSLRGSGNTIYF.

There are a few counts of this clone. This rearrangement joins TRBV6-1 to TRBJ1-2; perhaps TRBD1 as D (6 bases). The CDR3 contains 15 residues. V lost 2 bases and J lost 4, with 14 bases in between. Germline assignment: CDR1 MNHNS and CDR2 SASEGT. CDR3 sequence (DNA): TGTGCCAGCAGTGAACTGGGGGGGGCGAGCTATGGCTACACCTTC. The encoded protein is CASSELGGASYGYTF.

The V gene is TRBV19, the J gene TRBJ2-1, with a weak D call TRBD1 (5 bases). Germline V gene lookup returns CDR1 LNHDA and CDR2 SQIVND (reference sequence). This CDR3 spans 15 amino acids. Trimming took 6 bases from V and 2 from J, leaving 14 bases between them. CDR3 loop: CASSQDKGAYNEQFF. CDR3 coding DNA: TGTGCCAGTAGCCAGGACAAAGGGGCCTACAATGAGCAGTTCTTC.